This TCR beta chain was identified during a study of blood T cell repertoires in COVID-19. Study as a whole: COVID-19 samples from acute and convalescent phases originated in the United States, Italy and Spain. The cDNA or gDNA used as material had been derived from T cells, B-cell-depleted T cells, or PBMCs.

CDR1 SEHNR and CDR2 FQNEAQ come from the germline V gene (reference sequence). The CDR3 has 17 amino acids. The V gene end was trimmed by 0 bases and the J gene end by 1 base; junction bases not matched to a gene: 5. Authors' methods: The assay estimated nucleated cells by amplifying reference gene primers. Here immunoSEQ multiplex PCR was the method, and the copy in TCRdb shows in-frame clones only, minus some. V, J and clone size reflect that table, while D and trimming were determined from the DNA. The sample includes some 120,000 clones, 88% seen only once; the top ten take approximately 1.5%. The chain combines TRBV7-9 with TRBJ2-3, with 9 bases lining up with TRBD2. The sample was peripheral blood. The source of this sequence is a human donor in a cohort sampled during active COVID-19. DNA of the CDR3: TGTGCCAGCAGCTTAGCTGGCGGGAGGGCGGGCACAGATACGCAGTATTTT. Translating it yields CASSLAGGRAGTDTQYF.